The entry below gives a single T cell receptor (beta chain) sequence along with its context. What it binds is unknown. From germline, CDR1 is SGHAT and CDR2 FQNNGV. The length of the CDR3 is 13 residues. With 3 bases removed from V and 5 bases from J, the gap between germline ends came to 10 bases. Repertoires were generated with immunoSEQ multiplex PCR, while TCRdb's copy carries only in-frame clones and drops some. The profile shows nearly 70,000 clones, 85% to 90% of them singletons. This entry belongs to a study of OX40 agonist ivuxolimab in advanced cancers. Background on the study: Two patients with cutaneous melanoma and one with hepatocellular carcinoma, three in total, showed partial responses.

Patients who had autoimmune disease history or got systemic immunosuppression were left out. Study-wide findings and caveats: The expanded peripheral T cells' antigen specificity was not determined. At doses 0.1 to 3.0 mg/kg, CD4+ and CD8+ clones expanded.

The chain joins TRBV11-2 to TRBJ1-1; possible D gene TRBD1, 5 bases. This clonotype was sampled from an adult with an advanced solid tumor such as melanoma, head and neck, liver or kidney cancer. The sample here was CD4+ or CD8+ T cells sorted from blood, taken in a trial of the OX40 agonist ivuxolimab. CDR3 loop: CASSLGRRTEAFF. CDR3 nucleotide sequence: TGTGCCAGCAGCTTGGGGCGGAGGACTGAAGCTTTCTTT.